Below, 18 T cell receptor beta chains from the same sample are listed, as sequenced in a study of blood T cell repertoires in COVID-19. Clones were read by immunoSEQ multiplex PCR, and TCRdb kept only the in-frame ones, dropping some. The table includes some 300,000 clones, more than 75% detected once. Sequencing was done on a sample of peripheral blood. These receptors all come from an older man with acute or convalescent COVID-19.

The chain uses TRBV5-1 and TRBJ2-5, with TRBD1 matching 8 bases. The CDR3 covers 13 residues. J was trimmed by 5 bases and V by 1 base; bases with no gene match: 1. CDR1 and CDR2 from the germline V gene are SGHRS and YFSETQ. This chain's CDR3 is CASSLQGAETQYF. CDR3 bases: TGCGCCAGCAGCTTGCAGGGGGCGGAGACCCAGTACTTC.

This clone was counted only a few times. The J gene is TRBJ2-1, the V gene TRBV3-1 (or the pseudogene TRBV3-2), with 10 bases lining up with TRBD1. Germline lookup yields CDR1 LGHDT and CDR2 YNNKEL (reference sequence). This CDR3 is built from 16 residues. J was trimmed by 9 bases and V by 3 bases; bases with no gene match: 11. The CDR3 nucleotides read TGTGCCAGCAGCCATAGCGGGACAGGGGTGTTGGGTGAGCAGTTCTTC. This encodes CASSHSGTGVLGEQFF.

This clone has just a few counts. This chain uses TRBV11-3 with TRBJ1-1; D call uncertain. The germline V gene encodes CDR1 SGHNT and CDR2 YENEEA. Deletions cut 5 bases from V and 3 bases from J, with 13 bases between. The CDR3 extends over 14 amino acids. CDR3 sequence reads: CASSHEGSDTEAFF. CDR3 coding DNA: TGTGCCAGCAGCCATGAGGGTTCGGACACTGAAGCTTTCTTT.

The V call is TRBV27, the J call TRBJ1-3; D unclear. CDR3 size: 16 residues. V was pared by 5 bases and J by 0 bases, with 14 bases between. Looked up from germline, CDR1 is MNHEY and CDR2 is SMNVEV (reference sequence). Written as DNA, the CDR3 is TGTGCCAGCAGTCCCCTGCTCCTAAGCTCTGGAAACACCATATATTTT. This sequence encodes CASSPLLLSSGNTIYF.

In this sample, this clone turned up once. The V and J genes are TRBV10-3 and TRBJ2-7; D perhaps matches TRBD2 (5 bases). Germline lookup yields CDR1 ENHRY and CDR2 SYGVKD. The CDR3 loop spans 13 amino acids. V was cut by 7 bases and J by 3 bases, with 13 bases left in between. The CDR3: CAIKMSGVYEQYF. CDR3 DNA sequence: TGTGCCATCAAAATGTCCGGGGTCTACGAGCAGTACTTC.

As to this clone: Other DNA sequences from this sample encode an identical CDR3 as well. The V gene is TRBV10-3, the J gene TRBJ1-2; 7 nucleotides line up with TRBD1. The CDR3 loop spans 14 amino acids. From germline, CDR1 is ENHRY and CDR2 SYGVKD. Unmatched junction bases numbered 8, after V lost 3 bases and J lost 7 bases. The CDR3 loop reads CAISDEGTVGGYTF. The CDR3 bases are TGTGCCATCAGTGATGAGGGGACAGTCGGTGGCTACACCTTC.

V and J are TRBV16 and TRBJ2-1; D uncertain. The CDR3 totals 14 residues. The germline V gene has CDR1 KGHSY and CDR2 FQNENV. V lost 0 bases and J lost 3, with 6 bases in between. CDR3 protein: CASSQSPSYNEQFF. The CDR3 nucleotides read TGTGCCAGCAGCCAATCTCCTAGCTACAATGAGCAGTTCTTC.

The chain combines TRBV6-7 with TRBJ2-2; D call uncertain. TRBV6-7 is recorded as an ORF, its role being uncertain. Trimming removed 6 bases from V and 1 base from J, with 3 bases in between. This CDR3 spans 12 amino acids. For the CDR3, the DNA is TGTGCCAGCAGCAGGAACACCGGGGAGCTGTTTTTT. Encoded protein: CASSRNTGELFF.

In the case of this clone: Within the sample, other DNA sequences also encode this same CDR3. The V call is TRBV5-1, the J call TRBJ2-2; D is ambiguous. CDR1 is SGHRS, CDR2 YFSETQ, per germline. Trimming took 4 bases from V and 2 from J, leaving 3 bases between them. The CDR3 contains 12 residues. CDR3 DNA sequence: TGCGCCAGCAGCCTAAACACCGGGGAGCTGTTTTTT. This encodes CASSLNTGELFF.

This rearrangement joins TRBV5-1 to TRBJ2-2, with D possibly TRBD1 on 5 matching bases. The CDR3 runs 13 residues. V lost 8 bases and J 3 bases, leaving 11 bases between the germline ends. Germline V lookup: CDR1 SGHRS, CDR2 YFSETQ. CDR3 residues: CASTDTDTGELFF. Here the CDR3 DNA reads TGCGCCAGTACGGACACTGACACCGGGGAGCTGTTTTTT.

V gene TRBV5-4 combines with J gene TRBJ2-3, with a possible D match to TRBD1 (6 bases). Trimming pared 3 bases from V and 5 bases from J, leaving 16 bases between. The CDR3 contains 15 residues. The germline V gene has CDR1 SGHNT and CDR2 YYREEE (reference sequence). For the CDR3, the DNA is TGTGCCAGCAGCTCACGGGCAGGGGTTGGAGATACGCAGTATTTT. Translation: CASSSRAGVGDTQYF. The complete variable domain, with remaining parts taken from reference TRBV5-4 and TRBJ2-3, reads ETGVTQSPTHLIKTRGQQVTLRCSSQSGHNTVSWYQQALGQGPQFIFQYYREEENGRGNFPPRFSGLQFPNYSSELNVNALELDDSALYLCASSSRAGVGDTQYFGPGTRLTVL.

The genes are TRBV6-1 and TRBJ2-7, with 8 bases identical to TRBD1. In germline, CDR1 is MNHNS, CDR2 SASEGT. V lost 2 bases, J lost 3 bases, and 3 bases stayed unmatched. This CDR3 has 14 amino acids. The chain's CDR3 is CASSEPRGHYEQYF. The DNA for the CDR3 is TGTGCCAGCAGTGAACCCAGGGGGCACTACGAGCAGTACTTC.

The chain links TRBV28 to TRBJ1-3; 8 bases match TRBD1. Germline V CDR1 and CDR2: MDHEN, SYDVKM. V was clipped by 6 bases and J by 0 bases; unmatched bases: 7. CDR3 size: 16 residues. This CDR3 reads CASSRAGGSSGNTIYF. CDR3 DNA sequence: TGTGCCAGCAGCCGTGCAGGGGGCTCCTCTGGAAACACCATATATTTT.

The V and J genes are TRBV27 and TRBJ2-5; 7 bases align to TRBD2. The CDR3 contains 16 residues. CDR1 is MNHEY, CDR2 SMNVEV, per germline (reference sequence). J lost 2 bases, V lost 1 base, and 7 bases had no gene match. The DNA of the CDR3 is TGTGCCAGCAGTTTATGGGGGGGACTCCTTCAAGAGACCCAGTACTTC. The encoded protein is CASSLWGGLLQETQYF.

In its sample, this clone was seen once. The rearrangement uses TRBV5-1 and TRBJ2-7, with D perhaps TRBD1 (6 bases). V lost 3 bases and J 3 bases, leaving 13 bases between the germline ends. There are 14 residues in the CDR3. Germline V CDR1 and CDR2: SGHRS, YFSETQ. The CDR3 loop is CASSSGQEFYEQYF. The CDR3 nucleotides read TGCGCCAGCAGCTCGGGACAAGAATTCTACGAGCAGTACTTC.

This chain connects TRBV18 to TRBJ1-3; the D gene is possibly TRBD1 (5 bases). V lost 7 bases and J lost 1, with 11 bases in between. Looked up from germline, CDR1 is KGHSH and CDR2 is LQKENI. The CDR3 loop spans 14 amino acids. Here the CDR3 DNA reads TGTGCCAGCTACGAAAGGGGATCTGGAAACACCATATATTTT. Its translation is CASYERGSGNTIYF.

This chain joins TRBV24-1 and TRBJ2-2; 8 nucleotides match TRBD1. V was clipped by 4 bases and J by 7 bases; unmatched bases: 10. Germline V gene lookup returns CDR1 KGHDR and CDR2 SFDVKD. CDR3 length: 16 residues. CDR3 amino acids: CATSEIGQGRNGELFF. In DNA, the CDR3 is TGTGCCACCAGTGAAATTGGACAGGGTAGGAACGGGGAGCTGTTTTTT.

The J gene is TRBJ2-7, the V gene TRBV24-1, with D maybe TRBD2 (5 bases). Germline V gene sequence: CDR1 KGHDR, CDR2 SFDVKD. V lost 2 bases, J lost 5 bases, and 12 bases lay in between. The CDR3 spans 14 residues. This CDR3 reads CATSDSGNFDEQYF. CDR3 coding DNA: TGTGCCACCAGTGATTCGGGGAATTTCGACGAGCAGTACTTC.